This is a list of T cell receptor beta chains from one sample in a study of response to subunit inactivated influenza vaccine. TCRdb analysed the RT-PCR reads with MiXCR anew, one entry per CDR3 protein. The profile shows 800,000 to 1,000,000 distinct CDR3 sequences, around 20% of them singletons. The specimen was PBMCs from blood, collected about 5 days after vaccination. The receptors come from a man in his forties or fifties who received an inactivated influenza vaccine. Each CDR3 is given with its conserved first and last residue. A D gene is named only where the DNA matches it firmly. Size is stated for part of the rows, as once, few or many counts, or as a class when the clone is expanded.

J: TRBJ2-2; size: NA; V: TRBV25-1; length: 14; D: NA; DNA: TGTGCCAGCAGTGATAGCGGTACGGCCGGGGAGCTGTTTTTT; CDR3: CASSDSGTAGELFF
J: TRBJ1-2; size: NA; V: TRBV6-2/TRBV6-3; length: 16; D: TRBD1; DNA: TGTGCCAGCAGTCCACTCCGGACAGGGGCGAGCTATGGCTACACCTTC; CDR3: CASSPLRTGASYGYTF
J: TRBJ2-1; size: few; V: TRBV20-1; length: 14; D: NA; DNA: TGCAGTGCTATCTCCTTAAGCTCCTACAATGAGCAGTTCTTC; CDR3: CSAISLSSYNEQFF
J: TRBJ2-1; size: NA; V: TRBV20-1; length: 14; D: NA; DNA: TGCAGTGCTAGAGTAGCGACTGCCTACAATGAGCAGTTCTTC; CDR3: CSARVATAYNEQFF
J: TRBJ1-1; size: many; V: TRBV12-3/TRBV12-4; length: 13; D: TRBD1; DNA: TGTGCCAGCAGCACGGACAGGGACACTGAAGCTTTCTTT; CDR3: CASSTDRDTEAFF
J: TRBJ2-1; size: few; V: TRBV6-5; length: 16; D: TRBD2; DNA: TGTGCCAGCAGTTACAAGACTAGCGGGAGTGGGAATGAGCAGTTCTTC; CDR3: CASSYKTSGSGNEQFF
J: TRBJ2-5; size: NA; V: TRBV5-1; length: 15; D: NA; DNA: TGCGCCAGCAGCCCCGAAGCGGGCGTCCAAGAGACCCAGTACTTC; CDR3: CASSPEAGVQETQYF
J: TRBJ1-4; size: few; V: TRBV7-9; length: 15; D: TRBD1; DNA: TGTGCCAGCAGCTCTGGGGACAGGGTTTTTGAAAAACTGTTTTTT; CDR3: CASSSGDRVFEKLFF
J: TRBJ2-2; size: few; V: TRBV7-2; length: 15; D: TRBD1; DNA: TGTGCCAGCAGCCCCCAGACAGGGGGCAATGAGGAGCTGTTTTTT; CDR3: CASSPQTGGNEELFF
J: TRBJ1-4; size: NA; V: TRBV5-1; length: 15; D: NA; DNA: TGCGCCAGCAGCTTGGTGGCAGGCTTTAATGAAAAACTGTTTTTT; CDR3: CASSLVAGFNEKLFF
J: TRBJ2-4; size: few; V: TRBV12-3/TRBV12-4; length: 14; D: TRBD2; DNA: TGTGCCAGCACTACAGCGGGGGGGCCCGGCATTCAGTACTTC; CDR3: CASTTAGGPGIQYF
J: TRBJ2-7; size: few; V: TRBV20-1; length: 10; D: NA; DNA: TGCAGTGCCCCTCGGGGGAGGCAGTACTTC; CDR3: CSAPRGRQYF
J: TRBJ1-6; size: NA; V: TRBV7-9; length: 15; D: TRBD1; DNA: TGTGCCAGCAGCTTAGGGACAGGGGGCATAGCACCCCTCCACTTT; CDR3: CASSLGTGGIAPLHF
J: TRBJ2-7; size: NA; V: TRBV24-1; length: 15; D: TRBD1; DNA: TGTGCCACCAGTGACCCCGGGACAGGGACTATGGAGCAGTACTTC; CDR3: CATSDPGTGTMEQYF
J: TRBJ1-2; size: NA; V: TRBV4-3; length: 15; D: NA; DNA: TGCGCCAGCAGCCAAGATGCAAGGGACCACTATGGCTACACCTTC; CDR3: CASSQDARDHYGYTF
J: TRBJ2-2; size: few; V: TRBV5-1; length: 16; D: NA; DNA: TGCGCCAGCAGCTTGGGGCCACGGACGAACACCGGGGAGCTGTTTTTT; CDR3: CASSLGPRTNTGELFF
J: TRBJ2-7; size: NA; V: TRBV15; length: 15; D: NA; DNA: TGTGCCACCAGCAGAGACCCAGGGGGGGTGGACGAGCAGTACTTC; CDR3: CATSRDPGGVDEQYF
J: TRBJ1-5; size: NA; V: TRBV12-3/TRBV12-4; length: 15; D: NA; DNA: TGTGCCAGCAGCGCTGACTGGGGTGGCAATCAGCCCCAGCATTTT; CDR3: CASSADWGGNQPQHF
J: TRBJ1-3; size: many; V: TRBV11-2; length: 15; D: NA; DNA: TGTGCCAGCAGCCCTGGACAGAGCTCTGGAAACACCATATATTTT; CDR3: CASSPGQSSGNTIYF
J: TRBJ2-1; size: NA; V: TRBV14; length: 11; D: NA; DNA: TGTGCCAGCAGCCAACGGACAGCCCAGTTCTTC; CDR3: CASSQRTAQFF
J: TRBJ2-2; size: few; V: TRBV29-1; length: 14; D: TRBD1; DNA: TGCAGCGTCGGGACAGGGGGCTTAACCGGGGAGCTGTTTTTT; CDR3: CSVGTGGLTGELFF
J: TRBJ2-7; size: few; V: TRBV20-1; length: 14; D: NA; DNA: TGCAGTGCTCTTCGGGACCCAACATCCTACGAGCAGTACTTC; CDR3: CSALRDPTSYEQYF
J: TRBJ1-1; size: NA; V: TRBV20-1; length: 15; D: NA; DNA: TGCAGTGCTAGAGTTCCACGACAGAAAGTCACTGAAGCTTTCTTT; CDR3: CSARVPRQKVTEAFF
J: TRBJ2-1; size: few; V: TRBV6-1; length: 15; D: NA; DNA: TGTGCCAGCAGCCTGGATCTAGCCTCCTTGAATGAGCAGTTCTTC; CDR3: CASSLDLASLNEQFF
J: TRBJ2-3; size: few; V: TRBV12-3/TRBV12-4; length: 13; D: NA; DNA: TGTGCCAGCACAAGCTCGGGGGAGGATACGCAGTATTTT; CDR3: CASTSSGEDTQYF
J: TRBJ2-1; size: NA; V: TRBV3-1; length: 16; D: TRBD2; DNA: TGTGCCAGCAGGAGGAGGATAGCGGGGGGGGACAATGAGCAGTTCTTC; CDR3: CASRRRIAGGDNEQFF
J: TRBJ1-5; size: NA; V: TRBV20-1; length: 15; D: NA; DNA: TGCAGTGCTAGCCGTGGACATACAGGTGATCAGCCCCAGCATTTT; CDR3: CSASRGHTGDQPQHF
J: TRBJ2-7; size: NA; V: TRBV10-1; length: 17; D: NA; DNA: TGCGCCAGCAGTGAGAGGGATTGGGGGCGAAGCTCCTACGAGCAGTACTTC; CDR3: CASSERDWGRSSYEQYF
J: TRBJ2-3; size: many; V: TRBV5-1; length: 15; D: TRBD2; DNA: TGCGCCAGCAGCTTGGCCGGGGGGAGCACAGATACGCAGTATTTT; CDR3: CASSLAGGSTDTQYF
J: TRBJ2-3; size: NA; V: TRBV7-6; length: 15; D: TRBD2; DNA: TGTGCCAGCAGTAGCGCGGGGGGGTTCACAAATACGCAGTATTTT; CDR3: CASSSAGGFTNTQYF
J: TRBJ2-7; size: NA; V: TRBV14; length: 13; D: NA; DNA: TGTGCCAGCAGCCATCCAGGGTCGAGCGAGCAGTACTTC; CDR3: CASSHPGSSEQYF
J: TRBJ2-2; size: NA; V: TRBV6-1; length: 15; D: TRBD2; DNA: TGTGCCGTCGGCGGGACTAGCGGTAACACCGGGGAGCTGTTTTTT; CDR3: CAVGGTSGNTGELFF
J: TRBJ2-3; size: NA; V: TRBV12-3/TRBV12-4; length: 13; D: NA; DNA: TGTGCCAGCAGTCCGGGGGTATGGTATACGCAGTATTTT; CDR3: CASSPGVWYTQYF
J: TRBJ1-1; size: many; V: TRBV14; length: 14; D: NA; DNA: TGTGCCAGCAGCCAAAACGGCATGAACACTGAAGCTTTCTTT; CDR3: CASSQNGMNTEAFF
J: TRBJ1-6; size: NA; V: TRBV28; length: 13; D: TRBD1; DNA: TGTGCCACCAGGACAGGGGATATTTCACCCCTCCACTTT; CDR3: CATRTGDISPLHF
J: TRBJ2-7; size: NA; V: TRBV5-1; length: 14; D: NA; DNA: TGCGCCAGCAGCCCGGGGTCCAGATTCTACGAGCAGTACTTC; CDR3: CASSPGSRFYEQYF
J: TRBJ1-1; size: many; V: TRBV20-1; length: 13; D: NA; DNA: TGCAGTGCCGATCAGTCTGCCAACACTGAAGCTTTCTTT; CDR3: CSADQSANTEAFF
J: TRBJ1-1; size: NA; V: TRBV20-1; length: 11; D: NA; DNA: TGCAGTGCCCTGGGGAACACTGAAGCTTTCTTT; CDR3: CSALGNTEAFF
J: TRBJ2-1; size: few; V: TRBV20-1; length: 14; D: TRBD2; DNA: TGCAGTGCTAGGGCGGGGGGAGTATACAATGAGCAGTTCTTC; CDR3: CSARAGGVYNEQFF
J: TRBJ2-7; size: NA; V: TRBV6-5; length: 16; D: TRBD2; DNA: TGTGCCAGCAGTTTACTCGGGACTAGCGGGAATTACGAGCAGTACTTC; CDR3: CASSLLGTSGNYEQYF
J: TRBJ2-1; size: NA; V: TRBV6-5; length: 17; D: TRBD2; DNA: TGTGCCAGCAGTTACAGGGCTAGCGGGTTTGGGGGAGATGAGCAGTTCTTC; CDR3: CASSYRASGFGGDEQFF
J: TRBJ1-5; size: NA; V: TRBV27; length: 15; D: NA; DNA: TGTGCCAGCAGTTTAGGCCCGTGGGGTCATCAGCCCCAGCATTTT; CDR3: CASSLGPWGHQPQHF
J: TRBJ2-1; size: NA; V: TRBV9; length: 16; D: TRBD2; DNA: TGTGCCAGCAGCGTAGGCCTAGCGGAGGTTATGAATGAGCAGTTCTTC; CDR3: CASSVGLAEVMNEQFF
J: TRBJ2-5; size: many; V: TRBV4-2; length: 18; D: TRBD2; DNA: TGTGCCAGCAGCCAAGATTGGGCCGGGGGGTCCTCATTAGAGACCCAGTACTTC; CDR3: CASSQDWAGGSSLETQYF
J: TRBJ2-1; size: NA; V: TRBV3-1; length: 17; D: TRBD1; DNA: TGTGCCAGCAGCTCACTGCGACAGGGCCAGTCCTACAATGAGCAGTTCTTC; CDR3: CASSSLRQGQSYNEQFF
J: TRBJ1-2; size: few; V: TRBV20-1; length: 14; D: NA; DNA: TGCAGTGCCCCGGGGGCACCTTTATCCTATGGCTACACCTTC; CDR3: CSAPGAPLSYGYTF
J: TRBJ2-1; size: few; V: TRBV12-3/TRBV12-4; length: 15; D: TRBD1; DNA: TGTGCCAGCAGTCCAGGGGGCACAGTCTACAATGAGCAGTTCTTC; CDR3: CASSPGGTVYNEQFF
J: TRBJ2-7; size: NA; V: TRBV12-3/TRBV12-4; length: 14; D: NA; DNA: TGTGCCAGCAGGCAGGGCGGAACTTCCTACGAGCAGTACTTC; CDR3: CASRQGGTSYEQYF
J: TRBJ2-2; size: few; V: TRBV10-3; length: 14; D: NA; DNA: TGTGCCATCCCGAATGCCGCGAACACCGGGGAGCTGTTTTTT; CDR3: CAIPNAANTGELFF